This passage covers 3 T cell receptor beta chains from one sample sequenced in a study of blood T cell repertoires in COVID-19. Clones were sequenced by immunoSEQ multiplex PCR, and TCRdb holds only the in-frame ones, with some missing. The sample holds roughly 99,000 clones; just over 90% are singletons and the top ten take approximately 1.2%. The source material was peripheral blood. The receptors were gathered from a woman aged 25 to 39 with acute or convalescent COVID-19.

This chain uses TRBV2 with TRBJ1-4; the D gene is possibly TRBD1 (5 bases). The V end lost 6 bases, the J end lost 0 bases, and 20 bases lay between the germline ends. Germline loops: CDR1 SNHLY, CDR2 FYNNEI. There are 18 residues in the CDR3. CDR3 sequence (DNA): TGTGCCAGCAGCACACCAAGCCAATTGACAGCAACTAATGAAAAACTGTTTTTT. As protein: CASSTPSQLTATNEKLFF. Based on the CDR3 plus reference TRBV2 and TRBJ1-4, the full variable domain is EPEVTQTPSHQVTQMGQEVILRCVPISNHLYFYWYRQILGQKVEFLVSFYNNEISEKSEIFDDQFSVERPDGSNFTLKIRSTKLEDSAMYFCASSTPSQLTATNEKLFFGSGTQLSVL.

V is TRBV19 and J is TRBJ2-5, with 10 bases aligning to TRBD1. After removal of 3 bases from V and 3 bases from J, the junction contained 4 bases not matched to a gene. Germline V gene lookup returns CDR1 LNHDA and CDR2 SQIVND (reference sequence). CDR3 length: 15 amino acids. CDR3 sequence: CASSIPGTGEETQYF. In nucleotides, the CDR3 is TGTGCCAGTAGTATCCCCGGGACAGGGGAAGAGACCCAGTACTTC.

This sequence joins TRBV18 and TRBJ2-2; 7 nucleotides match TRBD1. The CDR3 is 16 amino acids. Unmatched junction bases numbered 4, after V lost 3 bases and J lost 0 bases. Germline V lookup: CDR1 KGHSH, CDR2 LQKENI. The CDR3 reads CASSPSGTANTGELFF. The CDR3 coding sequence is TGTGCCAGCTCACCCTCCGGGACAGCGAACACCGGGGAGCTGTTTTTT.